This TCR beta chain was sequenced for a study of CD8 T cells in ankylosing spondylitis. Findings and limits, study-wide: One TCR beta motif, made up of about 8 highly homologous variants, appeared characteristic of ankylosing spondylitis blood.

TCRdb ran MiXCR on the 5' RACE reads and lists one entry per CDR3 protein. The sample shows about 36,000 distinct CDR3 sequences, over 10% of them seen only once. As concerns this clonotype: Its antigen is still unknown.

Trimming stripped 2 bases from V and 7 bases from J, with 8 bases between. Looked up from germline, CDR1 is MNHEY and CDR2 is SVGAGI. The CDR3 covers 12 residues. Sequenced sample: synovial fluid, either unsorted or a sorted T cell fraction (not recorded which). This clonotype was sampled from a male donor with ankylosing spondylitis. The chain links TRBV6-5 to TRBJ2-5, with D unclear. CDR3 region: CASSYGSGTQYF. The CDR3, as DNA: TGTGCCAGCAGTTACGGGTCGGGGACCCAGTACTTC.